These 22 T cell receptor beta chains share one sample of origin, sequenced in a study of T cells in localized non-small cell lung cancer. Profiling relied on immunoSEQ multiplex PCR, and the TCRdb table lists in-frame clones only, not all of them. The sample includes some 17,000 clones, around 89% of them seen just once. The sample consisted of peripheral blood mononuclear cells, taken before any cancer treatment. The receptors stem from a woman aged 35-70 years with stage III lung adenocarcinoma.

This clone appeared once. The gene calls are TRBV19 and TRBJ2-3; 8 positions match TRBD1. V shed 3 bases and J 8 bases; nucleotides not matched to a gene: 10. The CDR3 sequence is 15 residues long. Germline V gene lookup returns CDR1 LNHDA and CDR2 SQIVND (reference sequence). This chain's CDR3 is CASSMDRAVPSTQYF. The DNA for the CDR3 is TGTGCCAGTAGTATGGACAGGGCGGTGCCAAGTACGCAGTATTTT. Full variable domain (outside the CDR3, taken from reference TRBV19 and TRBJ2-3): DGGITQSPKYLFRKEGQNVTLSCEQNLNHDAMYWYRQDPGQGLRLIYYSQIVNDFQKGDIAEGYSVSREKKESFPLTVTSAQKNPTAFYLCASSMDRAVPSTQYFGPGTRLTVL.

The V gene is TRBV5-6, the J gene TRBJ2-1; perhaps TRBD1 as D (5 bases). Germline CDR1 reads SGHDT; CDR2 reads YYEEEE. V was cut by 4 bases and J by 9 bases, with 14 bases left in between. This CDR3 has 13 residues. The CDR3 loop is CASSRVGPSEQFF. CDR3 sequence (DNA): TGTGCCAGCAGCCGGGTGGGGCCCAGTGAGCAGTTCTTC.

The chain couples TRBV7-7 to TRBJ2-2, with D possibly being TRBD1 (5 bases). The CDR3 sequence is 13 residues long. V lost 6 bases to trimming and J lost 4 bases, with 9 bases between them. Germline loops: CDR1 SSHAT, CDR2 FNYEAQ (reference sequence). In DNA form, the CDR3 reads TGTGCCAGCAGGCCCGACAGCACCGGGGAGCTGTTTTTT. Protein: CASRPDSTGELFF.

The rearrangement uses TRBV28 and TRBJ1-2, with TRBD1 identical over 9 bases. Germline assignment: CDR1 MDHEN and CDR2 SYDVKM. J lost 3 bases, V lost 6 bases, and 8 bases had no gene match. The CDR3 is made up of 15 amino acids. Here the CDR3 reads CASRTGGIPDYGYTF. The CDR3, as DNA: TGTGCCAGCAGGACAGGGGGTATCCCAGACTATGGCTACACCTTC.

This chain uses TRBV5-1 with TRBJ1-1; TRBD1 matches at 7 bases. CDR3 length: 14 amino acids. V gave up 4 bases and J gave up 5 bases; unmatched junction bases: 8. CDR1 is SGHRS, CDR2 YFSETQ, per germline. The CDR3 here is CASSIDRVRTEAFF. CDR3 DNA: TGCGCCAGCAGCATAGACAGGGTAAGGACTGAAGCTTTCTTT.

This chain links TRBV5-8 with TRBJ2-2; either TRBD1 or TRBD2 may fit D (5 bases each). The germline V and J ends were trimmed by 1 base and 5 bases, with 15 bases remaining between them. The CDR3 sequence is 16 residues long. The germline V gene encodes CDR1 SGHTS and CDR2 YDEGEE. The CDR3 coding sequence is TGTGCCAGCAGCTTGTTAGGGACGGGAAAGACCGGGGAGCTGTTTTTT. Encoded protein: CASSLLGTGKTGELFF.

This CDR3 is CASSIKGVTQPQHF. The CDR3 coding sequence is TGTGCCAGTAGTATTAAGGGGGTGACTCAGCCCCAGCATTTT. The chain joins TRBV19 to TRBJ1-5, with D possibly being TRBD1 (6 bases). CDR3 length: 14 amino acids. Trimming shortened V by 3 bases and J by 6 bases, and 12 bases separated the two germline ends. Germline V gives CDR1 LNHDA, CDR2 SQIVND (reference sequence).

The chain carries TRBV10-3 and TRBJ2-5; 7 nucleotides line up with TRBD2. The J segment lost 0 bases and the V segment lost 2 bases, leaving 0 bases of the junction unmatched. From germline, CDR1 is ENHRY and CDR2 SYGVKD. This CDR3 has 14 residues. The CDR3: CAISERGDQETQYF. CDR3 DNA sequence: TGTGCCATCAGTGAGCGGGGGGACCAAGAGACCCAGTACTTC.

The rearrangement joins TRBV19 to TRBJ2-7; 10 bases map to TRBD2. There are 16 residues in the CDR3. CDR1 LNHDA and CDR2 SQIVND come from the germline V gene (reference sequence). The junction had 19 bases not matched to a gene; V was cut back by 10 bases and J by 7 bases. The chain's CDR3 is CATSRRASGSAGEQYF. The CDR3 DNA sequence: TGTGCCACCTCTCGGAGGGCTAGCGGGAGTGCGGGGGAGCAGTACTTC.

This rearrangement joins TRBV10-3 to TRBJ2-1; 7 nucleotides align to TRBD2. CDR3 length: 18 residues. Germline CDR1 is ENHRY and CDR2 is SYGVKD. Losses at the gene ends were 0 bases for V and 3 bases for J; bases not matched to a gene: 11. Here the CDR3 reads CAISESRSAGARYNEQFF. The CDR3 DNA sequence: TGTGCCATCAGTGAGTCGCGATCGGCGGGAGCACGCTACAATGAGCAGTTCTTC.

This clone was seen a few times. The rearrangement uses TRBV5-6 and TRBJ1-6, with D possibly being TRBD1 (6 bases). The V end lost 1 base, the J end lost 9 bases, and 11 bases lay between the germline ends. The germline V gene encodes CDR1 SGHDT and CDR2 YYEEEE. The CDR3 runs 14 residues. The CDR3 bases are TGTGCCAGCAGCTTGTCGGGACACAGTTCACCCCTCCACTTT. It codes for CASSLSGHSSPLHF.

The CDR3 region has the DNA TGTGCCAGCAGTGAATGGGCAGGGGGAAACACCATATATTTT. It specifies CASSEWAGGNTIYF. This chain links TRBV25-1 with TRBJ1-3; maybe TRBD1 (5 bases). Germline CDR1 and CDR2: MGHDK and SYGVNS. V gave up 1 base and J gave up 4 bases, with 8 bases separating them. The CDR3 runs to 14 residues.

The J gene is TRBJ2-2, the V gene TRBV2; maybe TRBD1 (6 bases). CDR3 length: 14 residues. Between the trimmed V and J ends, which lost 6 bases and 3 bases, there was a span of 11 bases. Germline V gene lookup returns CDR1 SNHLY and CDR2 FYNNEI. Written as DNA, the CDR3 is TGTGCCAGCAGAGGGGACACCGACACCGGGGAGCTGTTTTTT. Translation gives CASRGDTDTGELFF.

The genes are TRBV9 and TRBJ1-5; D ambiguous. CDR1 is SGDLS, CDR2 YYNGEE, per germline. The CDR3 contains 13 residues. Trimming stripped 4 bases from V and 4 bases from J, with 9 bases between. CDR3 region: CASSRGSNQPQHF. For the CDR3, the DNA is TGTGCCAGCAGCCGGGGATCAAATCAGCCCCAGCATTTT.

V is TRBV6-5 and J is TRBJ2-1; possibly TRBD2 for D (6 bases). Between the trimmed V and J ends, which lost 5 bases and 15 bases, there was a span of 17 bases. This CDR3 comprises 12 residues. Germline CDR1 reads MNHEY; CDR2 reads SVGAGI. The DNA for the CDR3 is TGTGCCAGCAGTCCGACTGGGCTAGCGACGTTCTTC. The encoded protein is CASSPTGLATFF.

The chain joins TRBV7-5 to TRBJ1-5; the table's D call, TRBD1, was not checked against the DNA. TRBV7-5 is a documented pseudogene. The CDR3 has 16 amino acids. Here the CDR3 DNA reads TGTGTCAGAAGACTTTACCCGGACAGGGACCGCCAGCCCCAGCATTTT. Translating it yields CVRRLYPDRDRQPQHF.

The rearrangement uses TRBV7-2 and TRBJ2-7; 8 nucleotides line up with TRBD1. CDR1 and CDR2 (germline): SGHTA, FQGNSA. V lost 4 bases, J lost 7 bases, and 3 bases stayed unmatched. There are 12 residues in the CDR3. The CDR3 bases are TGTGCCAGCAGCTATAACAGGGGGGAGCAGTACTTC. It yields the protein CASSYNRGEQYF.

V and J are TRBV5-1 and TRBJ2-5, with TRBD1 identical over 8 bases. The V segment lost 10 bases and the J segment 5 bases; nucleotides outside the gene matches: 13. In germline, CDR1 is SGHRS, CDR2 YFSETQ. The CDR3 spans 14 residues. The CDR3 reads CAGLRQGAGETQYF. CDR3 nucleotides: TGCGCCGGGCTCCGGCAGGGGGCGGGGGAGACCCAGTACTTC.

The CDR3 loop is CASSYSTGVGVNEQYF. As DNA, the CDR3 is TGTGCCAGCAGTTACTCGACAGGTGTAGGGGTGAACGAGCAGTACTTC. This chain links TRBV6-5 with TRBJ2-7; D is possibly TRBD1 (6 bases). From germline, CDR1 is MNHEY and CDR2 SVGAGI. The CDR3 sequence is 16 residues long. Trimming took 0 bases from V and 5 from J, leaving 17 bases between them.

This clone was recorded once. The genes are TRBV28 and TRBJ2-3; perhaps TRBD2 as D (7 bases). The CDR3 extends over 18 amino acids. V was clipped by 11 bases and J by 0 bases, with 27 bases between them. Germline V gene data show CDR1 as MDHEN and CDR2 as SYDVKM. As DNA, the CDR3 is TGTGCCTCTCAGAGGGGGGGGCGGCTTCGGAGGAGCACAGATACGCAGTATTTT. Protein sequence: CASQRGGRLRRSTDTQYF.

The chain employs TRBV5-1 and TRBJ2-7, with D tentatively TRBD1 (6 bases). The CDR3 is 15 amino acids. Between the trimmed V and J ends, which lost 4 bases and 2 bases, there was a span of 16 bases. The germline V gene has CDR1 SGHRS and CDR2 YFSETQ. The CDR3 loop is CASSRSSQGPYEQYF. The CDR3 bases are TGCGCCAGCAGCCGGTCGTCACAGGGCCCCTACGAGCAGTACTTC.

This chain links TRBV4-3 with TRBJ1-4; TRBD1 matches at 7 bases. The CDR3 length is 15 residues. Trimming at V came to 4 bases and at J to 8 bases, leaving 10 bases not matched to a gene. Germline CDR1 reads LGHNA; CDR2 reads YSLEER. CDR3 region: CASSPGDRALEKLFF. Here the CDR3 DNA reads TGCGCCAGCAGCCCCGGGGACAGAGCTTTAGAAAAACTGTTTTTT.